The rows below give T cell receptor beta chains drawn from one sample of a study of blood T cell repertoires in COVID-19. Using immunoSEQ multiplex PCR, the repertoire was profiled, and TCRdb retains in-frame clones only, with some absent. Of roughly 350,000 clones listed, around nine tenths are singletons. Sequencing input: peripheral blood. All receptors come from a woman in her 70s with COVID-19, enrolled during active disease. Both conserved end residues are part of each CDR3. D genes are given only for firm matches. Clone size is not always given. Where it is, it says once, few, many or a class for expanded clones.

NA,TRBV28,TRBD1,TRBJ2-1,TGTGCCAGCAGTTCAAGGGGACAGGGGAGTAGGAATGAGCAGTTCTTC,CASSSRGQGSRNEQFF
NA,TRBV18,TRBD1,TRBJ1-5,TGTGCCAGCTCATCTTCAGGGGGTAATCAGCCCCAGCATTTT,CASSSSGGNQPQHF
NA,TRBV7-9,NA,TRBJ1-1,TGTGCCAGCAGCTTTGGGAGGGGTGGGCACACTGAAGCTTTCTTT,CASSFGRGGHTEAFF
NA,TRBV18,NA,TRBJ1-4,TGTGCCAGCTCACCAAGCGAGGCCGGCTGGATGTTTTTT,CASSPSEAGWMFF
NA,TRBV21-1,NA,TRBJ2-1,TGTGCCAGCAGCAAACTGCCGAGGACAGCTTCCTACAATGAGCAGTTCTTC,CASSKLPRTASYNEQFF
once,TRBV4-2,TRBD2,TRBJ2-1,TGTGCCAGCAGCCAAGAGCGGGGGGGCCTGAATGAGCAGTTCTTC,CASSQERGGLNEQFF
NA,TRBV6-1,TRBD1,TRBJ1-2,TGTGCCAGCAGTGAAAAGGGACAGGGTAACTATGGCTACACCTTC,CASSEKGQGNYGYTF
NA,TRBV4-2,TRBD2,TRBJ2-3,TGTGCCAGCAGCCAAGAAGGGCTAAGGGAACTAGCGGGGACAGATACGCAGTATTTT,CASSQEGLRELAGTDTQYF
NA,TRBV9,TRBD2,TRBJ2-1,TGTGCCAGCACGCCTAGCGGGGGGGACAATGAGCAGTTCTTC,CASTPSGGDNEQFF
once,TRBV9,TRBD1,TRBJ1-2,TGTGCCAGCAGCCCCCAGACAGGGGTTCACTATGGCTACACCTTC,CASSPQTGVHYGYTF
NA,TRBV4-3,NA,TRBJ1-4,TGCGCCAGCAGCCAAGGGGGGGTGGGTTTGGATGAAAAACTGTTTTTT,CASSQGGVGLDEKLFF
NA,TRBV11-2,NA,TRBJ1-6,TGTGCCAGCAGCCCCGGGGTCTCCTATAATTCACCCCTCCACTTT,CASSPGVSYNSPLHF
few,TRBV5-1,TRBD1,TRBJ2-3,TGCGCCAGCAGCTTGCGGGACAGGAGCACAGATACGCAGTATTTT,CASSLRDRSTDTQYF
NA,TRBV29-1,NA,TRBJ1-5,TGCAGCGTCGTGGACAGCCACAATCAGCCCCAGCATTTT,CSVVDSHNQPQHF
once,TRBV4-1,NA,TRBJ2-7,TGCGCCAGCAGCCAAGACCTACCTCTCTACGAGCAGTACTTC,CASSQDLPLYEQYF
few,TRBV4-2,NA,TRBJ2-5,TGTGCCAGCAGCCAAGATCGGGAGTCCAGGGAGACCCAGTACTTC,CASSQDRESRETQYF
NA,TRBV9,TRBD2,TRBJ2-7,TGTGCCAGCAGCGTAGGCTGGAGCGGGGGATCCTACGAGCAGTACTTC,CASSVGWSGGSYEQYF
NA,TRBV2,NA,TRBJ1-2,TGTGCCAGCAGTGAAGCGATAGTTGGTGGCTACACCTTC,CASSEAIVGGYTF
NA,TRBV19,NA,TRBJ2-5,TGTGCCAGTAGTATTTATTTTTTGGGAGGCAGGCAAGGAGAGACCCAGTACTTC,CASSIYFLGGRQGETQYF
once,TRBV3-1/TRBV3-2,TRBD2,TRBJ2-5,TGTGCCAGCAGCCAACAACTAGCGGGGCCCCAAGAGACCCAGTACTTC,CASSQQLAGPQETQYF
NA,TRBV9,TRBD2,TRBJ2-3,TGTGCCAGCAGCGTAGACGAGCGGGGGGCAGATACGCAGTATTTT,CASSVDERGADTQYF
few,TRBV5-6,NA,TRBJ2-7,TGTGCCAGCAGCTTGGGGGCCCTACAGATCTACGAGCAGTACTTC,CASSLGALQIYEQYF
NA,TRBV9,NA,TRBJ2-7,TGTGCCAGCAGCGTAGAGGGAGGTTCCTACGAGCAGTACTTC,CASSVEGGSYEQYF
NA,TRBV2,TRBD1,TRBJ1-1,TGTGCCAGCAGTGATCAGGGGGAAGTATCGGAAGCTTTCTTT,CASSDQGEVSEAFF
NA,TRBV5-8,TRBD1,TRBJ1-2,TGTGCCAGCAGCTTGGATCAGGGGGGTGGCTACACCTTC,CASSLDQGGGYTF
NA,TRBV2,NA,TRBJ1-5,TGTGCCAGCAGTGAAGATGGGGGCGGTAATCAGCCCCAGCATTTT,CASSEDGGGNQPQHF
NA,TRBV19,TRBD1,TRBJ1-5,TGTGCCAGTAGACTCCGGACAGGGGCCAATCAGCCCCAGCATTTT,CASRLRTGANQPQHF
NA,TRBV6-5,TRBD1,TRBJ1-4,TGTGCCAGCAGTTACTCGAGGACAGGAGAGGGAAAACTGTTTTTT,CASSYSRTGEGKLFF
NA,TRBV4-2,TRBD2,TRBJ2-3,TGTGCCAGCAGCCAGCAGACTAGCGGGGGTCGCACAGATACGCAGTATTTT,CASSQQTSGGRTDTQYF
once,TRBV11-2,TRBD2,TRBJ2-3,TGTGCCAGCAGCCGGACTAGCGGGTCCACAGATACGCAGTATTTT,CASSRTSGSTDTQYF
NA,TRBV5-1,NA,TRBJ2-3,TGCGCCAGCAGCTTTACAGAAAATACGCAGTATTTT,CASSFTENTQYF
NA,TRBV5-1,NA,TRBJ1-1,TGCGCCAGCAGCGAGAATCCGAACACTGAAGCTTTCTTT,CASSENPNTEAFF
NA,TRBV12-3/TRBV12-4,NA,TRBJ1-5,TGTGCCAGCAGGGGCAAACCCAATCAGCCCCAGCATTTT,CASRGKPNQPQHF
NA,TRBV19,TRBD1,TRBJ1-2,TGTGCCAGTAGTCTCAGGGGACAGGTTAACTATGGCTACACCTTC,CASSLRGQVNYGYTF
NA,TRBV7-2,NA,TRBJ2-5,TGTGCCAGCAGCTTAGCCAGGGCAGAGACCCAGTACTTC,CASSLARAETQYF
NA,TRBV6-6,TRBD2,TRBJ2-5,TGTGCCAGCAGTTACTCGACCGGGGGGGAGACCCAGTACTTC,CASSYSTGGETQYF
once,TRBV19,NA,TRBJ1-1,TGTGCCAGTAGTTATAGGGGCGCGGGGACTGAAGCTTTCTTT,CASSYRGAGTEAFF
NA,TRBV4-2,NA,TRBJ1-2,TGTGCCAGCAGCCAAGGGGTGGGGGCCGCCCCCAACTATGGCTACACCTTC,CASSQGVGAAPNYGYTF
NA,TRBV25-1,NA,TRBJ1-5,TGTGCCAGCAGTGAAAAAACAGGGATGCAGCCCCAGCATTTT,CASSEKTGMQPQHF
once,TRBV20-1,TRBD1,TRBJ2-2,TGCAGTGCTAGTGCAGGGGGTGAAGGGGAGCTGTTTTTT,CSASAGGEGELFF
NA,TRBV5-1,TRBD2,TRBJ2-1,TGCGCCAGCAGCTTGGAGACTAGCGGGGGGTACAATGAGCAGTTCTTC,CASSLETSGGYNEQFF
NA,TRBV7-2,NA,TRBJ1-2,TGTGCCAGCAGCTTATCGAACACTGGCTACACCTTC,CASSLSNTGYTF
NA,TRBV5-4,TRBD1,TRBJ1-6,TGTGCCAGCAGCTGGAGGACAGGGGAGAATTCACCCCTCCACTTT,CASSWRTGENSPLHF
NA,TRBV24-1,TRBD1,TRBJ1-2,TGTGCCACCAGTGACCCCAAGACAGGGATAGGCGGCTATGGCTACACCTTC,CATSDPKTGIGGYGYTF
NA,TRBV18,NA,TRBJ2-7,TGTGCCAGCTCACCACGAGAAAGATACGAGCAGTACTTC,CASSPRERYEQYF
NA,TRBV3-1/TRBV3-2,NA,TRBJ1-2,TGTGCCAGCTGCCCGAGGGAGGGAAACTATGGCTACACCTTC,CASCPREGNYGYTF
NA,TRBV11-2,NA,TRBJ1-4,TGTGCCAGCAGCTTATTTTATGGGGGGGGTAATGAAAAACTGTTTTTT,CASSLFYGGGNEKLFF